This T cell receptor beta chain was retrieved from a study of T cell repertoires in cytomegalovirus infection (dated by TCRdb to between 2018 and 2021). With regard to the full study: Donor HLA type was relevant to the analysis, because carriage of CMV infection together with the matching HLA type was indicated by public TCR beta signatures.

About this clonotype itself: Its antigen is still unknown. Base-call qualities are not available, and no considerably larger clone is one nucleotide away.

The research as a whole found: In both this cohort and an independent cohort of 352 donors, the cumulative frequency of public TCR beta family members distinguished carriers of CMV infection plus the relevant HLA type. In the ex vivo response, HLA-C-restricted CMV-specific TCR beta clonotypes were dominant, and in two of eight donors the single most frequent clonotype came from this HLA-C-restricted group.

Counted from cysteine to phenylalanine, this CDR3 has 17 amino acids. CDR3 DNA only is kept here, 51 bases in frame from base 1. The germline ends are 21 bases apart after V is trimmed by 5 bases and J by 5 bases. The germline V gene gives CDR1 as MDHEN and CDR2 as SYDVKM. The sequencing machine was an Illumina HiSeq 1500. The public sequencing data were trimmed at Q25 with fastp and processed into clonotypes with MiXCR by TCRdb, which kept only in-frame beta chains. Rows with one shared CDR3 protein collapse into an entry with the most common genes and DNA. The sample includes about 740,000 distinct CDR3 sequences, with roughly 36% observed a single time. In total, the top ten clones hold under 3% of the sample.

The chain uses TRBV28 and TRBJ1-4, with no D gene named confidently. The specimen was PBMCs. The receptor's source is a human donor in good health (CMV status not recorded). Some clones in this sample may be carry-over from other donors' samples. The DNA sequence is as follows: TGTGCCAGCAGTCGCCCACCGGTCCGACTCCTGAATGAAAAACTGTTTTTT. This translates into CASSRPPVRLLNEKLFF.